Following are 6 T cell receptor beta chains from one sample sequenced in a study of cytomegalovirus exposure and HLA in healthy donors. Only in-frame clones appear in the TCRdb table, and some are missing; sequencing was by immunoSEQ multiplex PCR. The data contain about 44,000 clones, 93% of them singletons. The specimen sequenced was PBMCs. Source of these receptors: a woman between 18 and 29 years old in good health and CMV-seronegative.

This chain uses TRBV6-4 with TRBJ2-2, with D possibly being TRBD1 (6 bases). The germline CDR1 and CDR2 sequences are MRHNA and SNTAGT. The CDR3 spans 16 residues. V was shortened by 0 bases and J by 6 bases, with 14 bases between the two germline ends. The CDR3, as DNA: TGTGCCAGCAGTGACTCGGCAAACTCAGGGGCCGGGGAGCTGTTTTTT. Translating gives CASSDSANSGAGELFF.

The chain recombines TRBV5-1 with TRBJ2-3, with no clear D. The germline gives CDR1 SGHRS, CDR2 YFSETQ. Between the trimmed V and J ends, which lost 0 bases and 2 bases, there was a span of 13 bases. The CDR3 length is 16 residues. The CDR3 coding sequence is TGCGCCAGCAGCTTGGCCGCGATGACAACCACAGATACGCAGTATTTT. The encoded protein is CASSLAAMTTTDTQYF.

The rearrangement uses TRBV6-5 and TRBJ1-2; 8 positions agree with TRBD1. Germline CDR1 reads MNHEY; CDR2 reads SVGAGI. V was clipped by 0 bases and J by 6 bases; unmatched bases: 6. The CDR3 consists of 15 residues. CDR3 sequence (DNA): TGTGCCAGCAGTTACTCTTTTTCAGGGGGCCATGGCTACACCTTC. Translated, it gives CASSYSFSGGHGYTF.

The chain is built from TRBV2 and TRBJ2-1; 7 positions agree with TRBD2. Germline assignment: CDR1 SNHLY and CDR2 FYNNEI. This CDR3 contains 14 residues. V was pared by 7 bases and J by 9 bases, with 12 bases of the junction left unmatched. CDR3 residues: CASMVQHPGGEQFF. CDR3 DNA: TGTGCCAGCATGGTCCAACACCCGGGGGGTGAGCAGTTCTTC.

The genes are TRBV28 and TRBJ1-3; TRBD1 is a possible D gene (6 bases). This CDR3 has 15 amino acids. The V end lost 7 bases, the J end lost 2 bases, and 15 bases lay between the germline ends. Germline V gives CDR1 MDHEN, CDR2 SYDVKM. Here the CDR3 reads CASTPPRGTGNTIYF. As DNA, the CDR3 is TGTGCCAGCACCCCGCCTAGGGGGACTGGAAACACCATATATTTT.

This clone was seen a handful of times. The rearrangement uses TRBV6-5 and TRBJ1-2, with a possible D match to TRBD1 (6 bases). This CDR3 has 14 residues. Germline V lookup: CDR1 MNHEY, CDR2 SVGAGI. Trimming removed 0 bases at V and 10 bases at J, with 15 bases between. Here the CDR3 reads CASSYSLRQEDYTF. As DNA, the CDR3 is TGTGCCAGCAGTTACTCGTTGAGACAGGAGGACTACACCTTC.